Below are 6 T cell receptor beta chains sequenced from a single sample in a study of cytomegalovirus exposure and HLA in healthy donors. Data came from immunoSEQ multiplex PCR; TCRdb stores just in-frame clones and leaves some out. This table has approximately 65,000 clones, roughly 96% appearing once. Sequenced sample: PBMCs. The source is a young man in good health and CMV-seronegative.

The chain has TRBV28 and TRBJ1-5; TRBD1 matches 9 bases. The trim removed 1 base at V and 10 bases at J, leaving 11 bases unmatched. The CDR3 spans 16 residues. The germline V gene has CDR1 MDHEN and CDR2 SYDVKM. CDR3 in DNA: TGTGCCAGCAGTTTATCGGACAGGGGAAGGACGATACCCCAGCATTTT. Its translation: CASSLSDRGRTIPQHF.

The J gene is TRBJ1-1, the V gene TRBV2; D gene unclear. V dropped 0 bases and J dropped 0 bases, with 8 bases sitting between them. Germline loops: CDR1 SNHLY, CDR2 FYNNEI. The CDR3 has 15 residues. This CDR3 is CASSEAKLMNTEAFF. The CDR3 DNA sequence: TGTGCCAGCAGTGAAGCTAAACTCATGAACACTGAAGCTTTCTTT.

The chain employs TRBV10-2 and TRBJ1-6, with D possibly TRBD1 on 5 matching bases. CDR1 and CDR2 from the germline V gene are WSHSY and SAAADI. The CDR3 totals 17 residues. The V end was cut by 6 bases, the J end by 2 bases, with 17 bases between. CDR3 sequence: CASSGTGRPTYNSPLHF. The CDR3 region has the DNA TGCGCCAGCAGCGGTACAGGACGGCCGACCTATAATTCACCCCTCCACTTT.

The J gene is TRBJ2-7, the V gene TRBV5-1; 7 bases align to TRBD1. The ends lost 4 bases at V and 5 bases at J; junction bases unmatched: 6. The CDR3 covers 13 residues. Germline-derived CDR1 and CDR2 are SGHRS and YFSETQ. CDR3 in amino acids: CASSQTGIDEQYF. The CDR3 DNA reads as TGCGCCAGCAGCCAGACAGGGATCGACGAGCAGTACTTC. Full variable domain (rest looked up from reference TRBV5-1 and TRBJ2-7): KAGVTQTPRYLIKTRGQQVTLSCSPISGHRSVSWYQQTPGQGLQFLFEYFSETQRNKGNFPGRFSGRQFSNSRSEMNVSTLELGDSALYLCASSQTGIDEQYFGPGTRLTVT.

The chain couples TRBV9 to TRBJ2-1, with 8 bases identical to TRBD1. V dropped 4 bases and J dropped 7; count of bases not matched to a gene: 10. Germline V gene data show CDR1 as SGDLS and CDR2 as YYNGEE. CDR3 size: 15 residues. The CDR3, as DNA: TGTGCCAGCAGCTCTACAGGGGGTGACGGGAATGAGCAGTTCTTC. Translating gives CASSSTGGDGNEQFF.

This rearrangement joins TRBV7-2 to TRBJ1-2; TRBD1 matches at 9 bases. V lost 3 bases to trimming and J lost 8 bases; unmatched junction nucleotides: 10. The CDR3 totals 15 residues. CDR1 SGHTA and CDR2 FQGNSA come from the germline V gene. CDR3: CASSLSAGQGSGYTF. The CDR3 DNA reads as TGTGCCAGCAGCTTGAGTGCGGGACAGGGCAGCGGCTACACCTTC.